A selection of T cell receptor beta chains follows, all from one sample in a study of blood T cells in healthy people across ages. TCRdb passed the 5' RACE reads through MiXCR, listing each CDR3 protein once. Among 1.8 million or so distinct CDR3 sequences listed, roughly two fifths were seen once. Sequenced sample: blood. The origin of the receptors is a human donor in good health. CDR3s include the opening cysteine and the closing phenylalanine or tryptophan. The order of the fields is D gene, clone size, V gene, J gene, CDR3 protein, CDR3 DNA. The D gene is left open where the match is weak. A clone size is listed for some rows: how often the clone was seen (once, few, many), or a class if it is expanded.

D: NA; size: few; V: TRBV20-1; J: TRBJ1-4; CDR3: CSARRSSGVREKLFF; DNA: TGCAGTGCTAGACGCTCCTCGGGGGTGCGGGAAAAACTGTTTTTT
D: NA; size: NA; V: TRBV12-3/TRBV12-4; J: TRBJ1-1; CDR3: CASTQAGVGTEAFF; DNA: TGTGCCAGCACCCAAGCGGGTGTTGGGACTGAAGCTTTCTTT
D: NA; size: NA; V: TRBV27; J: TRBJ1-2; CDR3: CASSFTTESYGYTF; DNA: TGTGCCAGCAGTTTCACGACAGAGAGCTATGGCTACACCTTC
D: NA; size: NA; V: TRBV27; J: TRBJ1-5; CDR3: CASSPSGMIISPQHF; DNA: TGTGCCAGCAGTCCATCCGGGATGATAATCAGCCCCCAGCATTTT
D: TRBD1; size: NA; V: TRBV6-2/TRBV6-3; J: TRBJ1-2; CDR3: CASSSAGTGMRSYGYTF; DNA: TGTGCCAGCAGTTCGGCCGGGACAGGGATGCGGTCCTATGGCTACACCTTC
D: NA; size: NA; V: TRBV25-1; J: TRBJ1-1; CDR3: CASSESGAGTEAFF; DNA: TGTGCCAGCAGTGAGTCAGGGGCTGGGACTGAAGCTTTCTTT
D: TRBD2; size: NA; V: TRBV9; J: TRBJ2-1; CDR3: CASSAGLAGGLNEQFF; DNA: TGTGCCAGCAGCGCAGGACTAGCGGGGGGTCTCAATGAGCAGTTCTTC
D: NA; size: NA; V: TRBV3-1; J: TRBJ1-1; CDR3: CASSQQRGGTEAFF; DNA: TGTGCCAGCAGCCAACAACGGGGGGGGACTGAAGCTTTCTTT
D: TRBD1; size: NA; V: TRBV5-1; J: TRBJ2-7; CDR3: CASSPQGQMSYEQYF; DNA: TGCGCCAGCAGCCCGCAGGGACAGATGAGCTACGAGCAGTACTTC
D: NA; size: NA; V: TRBV7-9; J: TRBJ1-1; CDR3: CASSLDGEVEAFF; DNA: TGTGCCAGCAGCTTGGACGGTGAAGTTGAAGCTTTCTTT
D: NA; size: few; V: TRBV4-3; J: TRBJ1-3; CDR3: CASSQYRGNTIYF; DNA: TGCGCCAGCAGCCAATACAGGGGAAACACCATATATTTT
D: NA; size: NA; V: TRBV29-1; J: TRBJ2-7; CDR3: CSVVGGGAYEQYF; DNA: TGCAGCGTTGTCGGGGGCGGCGCATACGAGCAGTACTTC
D: NA; size: NA; V: TRBV20-1; J: TRBJ2-7; CDR3: CSATLLATPYEQYF; DNA: TGCAGTGCTACCCTCCTGGCGACACCCTACGAGCAGTACTTC
D: NA; size: NA; V: TRBV5-1; J: TRBJ1-5; CDR3: CASTLGGGQPQHF; DNA: TGCGCCAGCACCCTGGGCGGGGGACAGCCCCAGCATTTT
D: NA; size: few; V: TRBV12-3/TRBV12-4; J: TRBJ1-1; CDR3: CASTPQGFGTEAFF; DNA: TGTGCCAGCACCCCACAGGGATTCGGAACTGAAGCTTTCTTT
D: NA; size: NA; V: TRBV3-1; J: TRBJ1-2; CDR3: CASSQGEVGYTF; DNA: TGTGCCAGCAGCCAAGGGGAGGTAGGCTACACCTTC
D: NA; size: NA; V: TRBV12-3/TRBV12-4; J: TRBJ2-1; CDR3: CASSLGEDNEQFF; DNA: TGTGCCAGCAGTTTAGGAGAGGACAATGAGCAGTTCTTC
D: NA; size: NA; V: TRBV9; J: TRBJ1-1; CDR3: CASSAGTMNTEAFF; DNA: TGTGCCAGCAGCGCCGGGACGATGAACACTGAAGCTTTCTTT
D: NA; size: few; V: TRBV7-9; J: TRBJ1-2; CDR3: CASSLSEGAEGYTF; DNA: TGTGCCAGCAGCTTGAGTGAGGGCGCTGAGGGCTACACCTTC
D: NA; size: NA; V: TRBV7-2; J: TRBJ2-7; CDR3: CASSLAASGRAYEQYF; DNA: TGTGCCAGCAGCTTAGCGGCGTCGGGCAGGGCGTACGAGCAGTACTTC
D: TRBD2; size: NA; V: TRBV19; J: TRBJ2-5; CDR3: CARSKRGGEETQYF; DNA: TGTGCCAGATCCAAGCGGGGGGGCGAGGAGACCCAGTACTTC
D: NA; size: few; V: TRBV24-1; J: TRBJ2-1; CDR3: CATNTDSYNEQFF; DNA: TGTGCCACCAACACAGACTCCTACAATGAGCAGTTCTTC
D: NA; size: NA; V: TRBV12-3/TRBV12-4; J: TRBJ1-1; CDR3: CASSPPGIGDTEAFF; DNA: TGTGCCAGCAGTCCCCCAGGGATCGGAGACACTGAAGCTTTCTTT
D: TRBD1; size: NA; V: TRBV4-3; J: TRBJ1-6; CDR3: CASSFITGDYNSPLHF; DNA: TGCGCCAGCAGCTTCATTACAGGGGACTATAATTCACCCCTCCACTTT
D: NA; size: NA; V: TRBV4-1; J: TRBJ2-1; CDR3: CASKLQGGGSYNEQFF; DNA: TGCGCCAGCAAACTACAGGGGGGGGGCTCCTACAATGAGCAGTTCTTC
D: TRBD1; size: NA; V: TRBV5-5; J: TRBJ1-6; CDR3: CASSGGTGFGSPLHF; DNA: TGTGCCAGCAGCGGCGGGACAGGGTTCGGGTCACCCCTCCACTTT
D: NA; size: NA; V: TRBV4-3; J: TRBJ2-3; CDR3: CASSQAIADTQYF; DNA: TGCGCCAGCAGCCAAGCGATCGCAGATACGCAGTATTTT
D: NA; size: few; V: TRBV20-1; J: TRBJ2-5; CDR3: CSARLFEWGQETQYF; DNA: TGCAGTGCTAGACTCTTTGAGTGGGGACAAGAGACCCAGTACTTC
D: NA; size: few; V: TRBV3-1; J: TRBJ2-3; CDR3: CASSPDTRGGGDTQYF; DNA: TGTGCCAGCAGCCCGGATACGCGGGGAGGAGGAGATACGCAGTATTTT
D: TRBD1; size: many; V: TRBV12-3/TRBV12-4; J: TRBJ2-1; CDR3: CASSFDRDRLNNEQFF; DNA: TGTGCCAGCAGTTTCGACAGGGATCGCCTAAACAATGAGCAGTTCTTC
D: TRBD2; size: NA; V: TRBV6-2/TRBV6-3; J: TRBJ2-6; CDR3: CASTLAGGPSGANVLTF; DNA: TGTGCCAGCACCTTAGCGGGGGGCCCCTCTGGGGCCAACGTCCTGACTTTC
D: NA; size: NA; V: TRBV27; J: TRBJ1-1; CDR3: CASRRTRGENTEAFF; DNA: TGTGCCAGCAGGAGAACGAGGGGAGAAAACACTGAAGCTTTCTTT
D: NA; size: NA; V: TRBV9; J: TRBJ2-7; CDR3: CAKPGGSYEQYF; DNA: TGTGCCAAACCGGGGGGCAGCTACGAGCAGTACTTC
D: TRBD2; size: NA; V: TRBV24-1; J: TRBJ2-3; CDR3: CATSEGLAGGSDTQYF; DNA: TGTGCCACCAGTGAGGGACTAGCGGGGGGGTCAGATACGCAGTATTTT
D: NA; size: NA; V: TRBV20-1; J: TRBJ1-1; CDR3: CSAGEQCTEAFF; DNA: TGCAGTGCCGGGGAACAGTGCACTGAAGCTTTCTTT
D: NA; size: NA; V: TRBV11-2; J: TRBJ1-1; CDR3: CASSLAGVDGAFF; DNA: TGTGCCAGCAGCTTAGCGGGGGTGGACGGAGCTTTCTTT
D: NA; size: NA; V: TRBV5-1; J: TRBJ1-5; CDR3: CASSSIIQQPQHF; DNA: TGCGCCAGCAGCTCTATAATACAGCAGCCCCAGCATTTT
D: TRBD2; size: NA; V: TRBV29-1; J: TRBJ2-1; CDR3: CSVPASGGDYNEQFF; DNA: TGCAGCGTCCCGGCTAGCGGGGGCGACTACAATGAGCAGTTCTTC
D: NA; size: few; V: TRBV29-1; J: TRBJ2-1; CDR3: CSVASGVYDNEQFF; DNA: TGCAGCGTTGCCAGTGGGGTCTACGACAATGAGCAGTTCTTC
D: NA; size: NA; V: TRBV6-2/TRBV6-3; J: TRBJ2-7; CDR3: CASSYYGAEQYF; DNA: TGTGCCAGCAGTTACTACGGGGCGGAGCAGTACTTC
D: NA; size: few; V: TRBV20-1; J: TRBJ2-5; CDR3: CSAREAVEETQYF; DNA: TGCAGTGCTAGGGAAGCTGTGGAGGAGACCCAGTACTTC
D: NA; size: NA; V: TRBV6-2/TRBV6-3; J: TRBJ2-7; CDR3: CASSYRGYGQYF; DNA: TGTGCCAGCAGTTATCGCGGTTACGGGCAGTACTTC
D: TRBD1; size: NA; V: TRBV7-9; J: TRBJ2-5; CDR3: CTSSSRTGGMETQYF; DNA: TGTACCAGCAGCTCCCGAACAGGGGGGATGGAGACCCAGTACTTC
D: NA; size: few; V: TRBV7-9; J: TRBJ2-7; CDR3: CASSSTTTRDEQYF; DNA: TGTGCCAGCAGTTCCACCACCACCAGGGACGAGCAGTACTTC
D: TRBD2; size: few; V: TRBV7-9; J: TRBJ2-7; CDR3: CASSGRGVNEQYF; DNA: TGTGCCAGCAGCGGACGGGGGGTCAACGAGCAGTACTTC
D: TRBD1; size: few; V: TRBV29-1; J: TRBJ2-5; CDR3: CSASGTGGEETQYF; DNA: TGCAGCGCCTCCGGGACAGGGGGCGAAGAGACCCAGTACTTC
D: NA; size: NA; V: TRBV11-3; J: TRBJ1-2; CDR3: CASSLDSLNGYTF; DNA: TGTGCCAGCAGCTTGGACAGTTTGAATGGCTACACCTTC
D: TRBD2; size: NA; V: TRBV2; J: TRBJ2-1; CDR3: CASSHRPPRVAGGNEQFF; DNA: TGTGCCAGCAGTCACAGGCCACCCCGAGTAGCGGGTGGGAATGAGCAGTTCTTC
D: NA; size: few; V: TRBV13; J: TRBJ2-3; CDR3: CASSSSGTYNTGTQYF; DNA: TGTGCCAGCAGCTCCTCCGGGACTTACAACACAGGTACGCAGTATTTT
D: NA; size: few; V: TRBV11-2; J: TRBJ2-3; CDR3: CASSLNRAEETITDTQYF; DNA: TGTGCCAGCAGCTTAAATCGGGCGGAGGAAACCATCACAGATACGCAGTATTTT
D: TRBD1; size: NA; V: TRBV20-1; J: TRBJ1-1; CDR3: CSHDKGAGLTEAFF; DNA: TGCAGCCATGACAAGGGGGCAGGATTAACTGAAGCTTTCTTT
D: NA; size: many; V: TRBV12-3/TRBV12-4; J: TRBJ2-6; CDR3: CASSRGLSGANVLTF; DNA: TGTGCCAGCAGCAGAGGACTATCTGGGGCCAACGTCCTGACTTTC
D: TRBD1; size: few; V: TRBV10-3; J: TRBJ1-2; CDR3: CATGDRGREVYGYTF; DNA: TGTGCCACCGGGGACAGGGGGCGTGAGGTCTATGGCTACACCTTC
D: NA; size: NA; V: TRBV5-5; J: TRBJ2-7; CDR3: CASSFLLAQSYEQYF; DNA: TGTGCCAGCAGCTTCCTTCTAGCGCAATCCTACGAGCAGTACTTC
D: NA; size: NA; V: TRBV20-1; J: TRBJ1-4; CDR3: CSARRTVTNEKLFF; DNA: TGCAGTGCCCGACGGACAGTAACTAATGAAAAACTGTTTTTT
D: NA; size: few; V: TRBV20-1; J: TRBJ1-2; CDR3: CSAIPDINYGYTF; DNA: TGCAGTGCCATCCCGGACATCAACTATGGCTACACCTTC
D: TRBD1; size: NA; V: TRBV20-1; J: TRBJ2-7; CDR3: CSARDFQGAGEQYF; DNA: TGCAGTGCTAGAGATTTCCAGGGGGCAGGAGAGCAGTACTTC
D: NA; size: few; V: TRBV20-1; J: TRBJ1-2; CDR3: CSARMASNYGYTF; DNA: TGCAGTGCTAGAATGGCCTCTAACTATGGCTACACCTTC
D: NA; size: NA; V: TRBV6-1; J: TRBJ2-3; CDR3: CASSRVMNTDTQYF; DNA: TGTGCCAGCAGCCGGGTCATGAACACAGATACGCAGTATTTT